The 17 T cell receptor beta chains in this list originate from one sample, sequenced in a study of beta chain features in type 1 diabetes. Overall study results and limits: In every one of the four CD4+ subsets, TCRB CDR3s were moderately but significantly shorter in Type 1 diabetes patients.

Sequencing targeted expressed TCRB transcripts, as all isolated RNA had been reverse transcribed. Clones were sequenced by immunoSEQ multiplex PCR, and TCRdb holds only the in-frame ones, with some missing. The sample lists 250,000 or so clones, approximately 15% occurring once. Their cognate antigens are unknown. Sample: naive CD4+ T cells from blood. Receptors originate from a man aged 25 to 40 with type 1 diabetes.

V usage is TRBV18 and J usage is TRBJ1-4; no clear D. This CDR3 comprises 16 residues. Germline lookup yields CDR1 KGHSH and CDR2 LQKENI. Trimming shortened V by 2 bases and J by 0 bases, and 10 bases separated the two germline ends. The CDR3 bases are TGTGCCAGCTCACCATTTGAGGTTTCAACTAATGAAAAACTGTTTTTT. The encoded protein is CASSPFEVSTNEKLFF.

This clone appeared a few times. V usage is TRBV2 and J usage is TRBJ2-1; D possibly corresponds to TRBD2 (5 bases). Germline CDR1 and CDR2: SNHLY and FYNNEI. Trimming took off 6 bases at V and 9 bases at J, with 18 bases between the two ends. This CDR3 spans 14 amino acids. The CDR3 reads CASRPRTDGSEQFF. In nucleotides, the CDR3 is TGTGCCAGCAGACCTCGGACCGATGGGAGTGAGCAGTTCTTC. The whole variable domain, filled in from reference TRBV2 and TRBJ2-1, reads EPEVTQTPSHQVTQMGQEVILRCVPISNHLYFYWYRQILGQKVEFLVSFYNNEISEKSEIFDDQFSVERPDGSNFTLKIRSTKLEDSAMYFCASRPRTDGSEQFFGPGTRLTVL.

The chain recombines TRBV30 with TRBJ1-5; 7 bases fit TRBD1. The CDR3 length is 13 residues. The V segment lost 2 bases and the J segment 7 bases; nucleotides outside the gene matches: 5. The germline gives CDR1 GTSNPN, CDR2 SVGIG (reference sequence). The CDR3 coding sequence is TGTGCCTGGAGTAGACAGGGCGACCAGCCCCAGCATTTT. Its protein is CAWSRQGDQPQHF.

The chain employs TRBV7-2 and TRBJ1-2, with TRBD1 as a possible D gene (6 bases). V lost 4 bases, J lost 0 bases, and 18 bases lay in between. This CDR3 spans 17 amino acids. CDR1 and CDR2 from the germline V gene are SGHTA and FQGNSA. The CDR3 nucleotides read TGTGCCAGCAGCTCATCGGGGCGGGGGCCAGCTAACTATGGCTACACCTTC. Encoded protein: CASSSSGRGPANYGYTF.

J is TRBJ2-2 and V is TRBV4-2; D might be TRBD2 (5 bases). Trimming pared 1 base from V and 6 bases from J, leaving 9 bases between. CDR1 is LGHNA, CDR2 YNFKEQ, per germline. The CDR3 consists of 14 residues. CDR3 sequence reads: CASSQAGGPGELFF. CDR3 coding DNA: TGTGCCAGCAGCCAAGCAGGCGGGCCCGGGGAGCTGTTTTTT.

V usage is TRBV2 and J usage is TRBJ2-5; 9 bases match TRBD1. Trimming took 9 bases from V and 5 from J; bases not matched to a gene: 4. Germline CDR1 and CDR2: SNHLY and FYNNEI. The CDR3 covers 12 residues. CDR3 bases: TGTGCCAGTTACAGGGGGCTGGAGACCCAGTACTTC. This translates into CASYRGLETQYF.

Here the CDR3 DNA reads TGTGCCAGCAGCTTCGGGGACGGGGGTTGGGGCGGCTACACCTTC. Translated: CASSFGDGGWGGYTF. This sequence joins TRBV5-4 and TRBJ1-2, with a tentative D call TRBD1 (5 bases). V was clipped by 2 bases and J by 8 bases, with 19 bases between them. The CDR3 is made up of 15 amino acids. Germline CDR1 is SGHNT and CDR2 is YYREEE (reference sequence).

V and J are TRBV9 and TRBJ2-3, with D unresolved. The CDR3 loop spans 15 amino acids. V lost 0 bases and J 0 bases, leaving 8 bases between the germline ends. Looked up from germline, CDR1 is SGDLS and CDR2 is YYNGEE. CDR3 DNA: TGTGCCAGCAGCGTAGCGGGTATTAGCACAGATACGCAGTATTTT. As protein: CASSVAGISTDTQYF.

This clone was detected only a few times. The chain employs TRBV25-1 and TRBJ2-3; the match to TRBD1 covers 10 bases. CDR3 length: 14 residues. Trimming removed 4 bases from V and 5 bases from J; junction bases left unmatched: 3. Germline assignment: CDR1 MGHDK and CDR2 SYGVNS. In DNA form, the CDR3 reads TGTGCCAGCAGTGCCAGGGACAGGGGAGATACGCAGTATTTT. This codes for CASSARDRGDTQYF.

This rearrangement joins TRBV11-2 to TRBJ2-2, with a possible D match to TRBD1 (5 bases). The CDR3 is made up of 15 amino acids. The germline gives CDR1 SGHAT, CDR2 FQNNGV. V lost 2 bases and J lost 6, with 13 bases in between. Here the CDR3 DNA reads TGTGCCAGCAGCTTAAGGGCGACAGATGCCGGGGAGCTGTTTTTT. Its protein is CASSLRATDAGELFF.

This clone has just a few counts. DNA of the CDR3: TGCGCCAGCAGTCTCTACTCTGGGGCCAACGTCCTGACTTTC. Protein product: CASSLYSGANVLTF. This chain connects TRBV5-1 to TRBJ2-6; D call uncertain. Looked up from germline, CDR1 is SGHRS and CDR2 is YFSETQ. V lost 5 bases to trimming and J lost 0 bases, with 6 bases between them. The CDR3 consists of 14 residues.

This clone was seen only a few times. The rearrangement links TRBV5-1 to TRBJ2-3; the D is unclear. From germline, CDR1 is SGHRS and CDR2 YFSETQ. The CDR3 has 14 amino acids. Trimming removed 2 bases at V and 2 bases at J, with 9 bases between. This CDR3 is CASSFARDTDTQYF. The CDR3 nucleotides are TGCGCCAGCAGCTTCGCGAGAGACACAGATACGCAGTATTTT.

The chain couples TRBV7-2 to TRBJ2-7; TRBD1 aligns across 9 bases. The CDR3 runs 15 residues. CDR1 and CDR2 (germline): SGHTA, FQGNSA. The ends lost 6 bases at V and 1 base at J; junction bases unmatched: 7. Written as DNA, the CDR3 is TGTGCCAGCAGATCCGGGGACAGGGTTTCCTACGAGCAGTACTTC. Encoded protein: CASRSGDRVSYEQYF.

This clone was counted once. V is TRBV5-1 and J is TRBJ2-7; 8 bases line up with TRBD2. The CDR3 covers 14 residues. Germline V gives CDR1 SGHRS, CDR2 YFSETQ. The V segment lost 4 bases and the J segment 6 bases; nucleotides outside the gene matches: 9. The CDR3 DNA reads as TGCGCCAGCAGCACGATCAGGGCGGGAGGCGAGCAGTACTTC. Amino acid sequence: CASSTIRAGGEQYF.

Written as DNA, the CDR3 is TGTGCCAGCAGCTTGAACAGGGGGAATTATGGCTACACCTTC. It encodes CASSLNRGNYGYTF. This chain connects TRBV11-2 to TRBJ1-2; 8 nucleotides match TRBD1. This CDR3 has 14 residues. Germline V lookup: CDR1 SGHAT, CDR2 FQNNGV. With 3 bases clipped from V and 5 bases from J, the junction kept 5 bases outside the gene matches.

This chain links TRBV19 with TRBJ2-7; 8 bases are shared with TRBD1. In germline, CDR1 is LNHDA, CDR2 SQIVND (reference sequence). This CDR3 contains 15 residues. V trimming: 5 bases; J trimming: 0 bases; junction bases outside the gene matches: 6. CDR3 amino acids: CASSDRDRYSYEQYF. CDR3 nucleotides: TGTGCCAGTAGTGACCGGGACAGGTACTCCTACGAGCAGTACTTC.

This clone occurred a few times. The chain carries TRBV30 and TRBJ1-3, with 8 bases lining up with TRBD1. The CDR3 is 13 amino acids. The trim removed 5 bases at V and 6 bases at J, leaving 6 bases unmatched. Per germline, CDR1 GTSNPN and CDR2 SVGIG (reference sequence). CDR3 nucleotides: TGTGCCTGGGACAGGGGAGGCCTAAACACCATATATTTT. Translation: CAWDRGGLNTIYF.